Below, 16 T cell receptor beta chains from the same sample are listed, as sequenced in a study of blood T cell repertoires in COVID-19. Sequenced by immunoSEQ multiplex PCR; TCRdb stores in-frame clones only, minus some. Altogether fewer than 300,000 clones are present, 82% being singletons, with the ten largest covering roughly 3.1%. Sequencing was performed on peripheral blood. The receptor set was obtained from a woman under 30 with acute or convalescent COVID-19.

The J gene is TRBJ2-7, the V gene TRBV4-2, with TRBD2 matching 12 bases. Germline V gene sequence: CDR1 LGHNA, CDR2 YNFKEQ. Losses at the gene ends were 0 bases for V and 5 bases for J; bases not matched to a gene: 2. CDR3 size: 15 residues. The CDR3, as DNA: TGTGCCAGCAGCCAAGAGCTAGCGGGAGGGAACGAGCAGTACTTC. It translates to CASSQELAGGNEQYF.

This chain connects TRBV19 to TRBJ1-2; D perhaps matches TRBD1 (5 bases). The CDR3 loop spans 17 amino acids. V was clipped by 0 bases and J by 8 bases, with 22 bases between them. In germline, CDR1 is LNHDA, CDR2 SQIVND (reference sequence). CDR3 coding DNA: TGTGCCAGTAGTATAGAGCTAGGCAGGGTGTTTCCGAGGGGCTACACCTTC. Its protein is CASSIELGRVFPRGYTF.

The CDR3 DNA sequence: TGTGCCAGTAGTATGGGCGGGAGCTCCTACAATGAGCAGTTCTTC. As protein: CASSMGGSSYNEQFF. The rearrangement links TRBV19 to TRBJ2-1; 7 nucleotides align to TRBD2. CDR1 is LNHDA and CDR2 is SQIVND in the germline V gene (reference sequence). The CDR3 sequence is 15 residues long. V was clipped by 3 bases and J by 0 bases; unmatched bases: 2.

The CDR3 reads CASSPPWTGGNEKLFF. The CDR3 nucleotides read TGTGCCAGCAGTCCGCCGTGGACAGGGGGGAATGAAAAACTGTTTTTT. The chain combines TRBV27 with TRBJ1-4; 10 bases are a match to TRBD1. The CDR3 contains 16 residues. Unmatched junction bases numbered 8, after V lost 5 bases and J lost 5 bases. Germline V gene lookup returns CDR1 MNHEY and CDR2 SMNVEV (reference sequence).

V usage is TRBV15 and J usage is TRBJ1-2; D may be TRBD1 (5 bases). Trimming took off 0 bases at V and 7 bases at J, with 12 bases between the two ends. The V gene's germline CDR1 is LNHNV and CDR2 YYDKDF (reference sequence). CDR3 length: 14 amino acids. CDR3 sequence reads: CATSREEGKAGYTF. CDR3 DNA: TGTGCCACCAGCAGAGAGGAGGGGAAGGCTGGCTACACCTTC.

This chain uses TRBV2 with TRBJ1-3, with 7 bases aligning to TRBD1. The CDR3 extends over 16 amino acids. Germline V lookup: CDR1 SNHLY, CDR2 FYNNEI. J lost 2 bases, V lost 5 bases, and 9 bases had no gene match. CDR3 sequence (DNA): TGTGCCAGCAGTTATACAGGGGTATCGGCTGGAAACACCATATATTTT. It specifies CASSYTGVSAGNTIYF.

This clone was counted only a few times. The rearrangement joins TRBV5-4 to TRBJ1-1; D might be TRBD1 (6 bases). The CDR3 covers 15 residues. V was pared by 0 bases and J by 1 base, with 10 bases between. Germline values: CDR1 SGHNT, CDR2 YYREEE (reference sequence). The CDR3 nucleotides are TGTGCCAGCAGCTTGGATTTCAGGGGGAACACTGAAGCTTTCTTT. It encodes CASSLDFRGNTEAFF.

This chain links TRBV3-1 (or the pseudogene TRBV3-2) with TRBJ1-2; no clear D gene. Germline V gene sequence: CDR1 LGHDT, CDR2 YNNKEL (reference sequence). The CDR3 contains 14 residues. The germline V and J ends were trimmed by 3 bases and 4 bases, with 12 bases remaining between them. The CDR3 here is CASSQEQLLYGYTF. The DNA of the CDR3 is TGTGCCAGCAGCCAGGAACAGTTACTCTATGGCTACACCTTC.

The CDR3 sequence: CASSSVTSGETQYF. The CDR3 nucleotides read TGTGCCAGCAGCTCCGTAACTAGCGGCGAGACCCAGTACTTC. V is TRBV13 and J is TRBJ2-5, with TRBD2 identical over 8 bases. Germline lookup yields CDR1 PRHDT and CDR2 FYEKMQ (reference sequence). The CDR3 runs to 14 residues. V gave up 4 bases and J gave up 5 bases; unmatched junction bases: 6. The entire variable domain, with the rest obtained from reference TRBV13 and TRBJ2-5, is as follows: AAGVIQSPRHLIKEKRETATLKCYPIPRHDTVYWYQQGPGQDPQFLISFYEKMQSDKGSIPDRFSAQQFSDYHSELNMSSLELGDSALYFCASSSVTSGETQYFGPGTRLLVL.

The chain links TRBV5-1 to TRBJ1-4; tentatively, D is TRBD1 (5 bases). The CDR3 is 14 residues long. The germline gives CDR1 SGHRS, CDR2 YFSETQ. V gave up 0 bases and J gave up 7 bases, with 10 bases separating them. The CDR3 sequence: CASSLGQFGEKLFF. The CDR3 bases are TGCGCCAGCAGCTTGGGACAGTTTGGTGAAAAACTGTTTTTT. The whole variable domain, filled in from reference TRBV5-1 and TRBJ1-4, reads KAGVTQTPRYLIKTRGQQVTLSCSPISGHRSVSWYQQTPGQGLQFLFEYFSETQRNKGNFPGRFSGRQFSNSRSEMNVSTLELGDSALYLCASSLGQFGEKLFFGSGTQLSVL.

This rearrangement joins TRBV28 to TRBJ1-3; the match to TRBD1 covers 8 bases. The CDR3 spans 16 residues. Per germline, CDR1 MDHEN and CDR2 SYDVKM. V was clipped by 4 bases and J by 1 base; unmatched bases: 6. The CDR3 DNA follows: TGTGCCAGCAGTTCAGGACAGGGATCGTCTGGAAACACCATATATTTT. It specifies CASSSGQGSSGNTIYF.

A single count supports this clone. This chain joins TRBV11-2 and TRBJ2-7, with D perhaps matching TRBD2 (7 bases). Trimming pared 1 base from V and 3 bases from J, leaving 22 bases between. This CDR3 comprises 18 residues. Germline CDR1 reads SGHAT; CDR2 reads FQNNGV. CDR3 sequence reads: CASSLGWGAGVRFYEQYF. The CDR3 nucleotides are TGTGCCAGCAGCTTAGGTTGGGGGGCGGGAGTAAGGTTCTACGAGCAGTACTTC.

J is TRBJ2-7 and V is TRBV6-6; a possible D gene is TRBD2 (6 bases). The ends were cut back, 7 bases at V and 1 base at J, with 20 bases in the middle. The CDR3 is 16 residues long. Germline V CDR1 and CDR2: MNHNY, SVGAGI (reference sequence). The CDR3 DNA reads TGTGCCAGCATCCACGGGGGTCAGCGTGAGTCCTACGAGCAGTACTTC. Its translation: CASIHGGQRESYEQYF.

J is TRBJ2-1 and V is TRBV3-1 (or the pseudogene TRBV3-2), with TRBD1 as a possible D gene (6 bases). V was clipped by 1 base and J by 5 bases, with 18 bases between them. Germline values: CDR1 LGHDT, CDR2 YNNKEL (reference sequence). The CDR3 runs 17 residues. The CDR3 here is CASSQVVGTKPNNEQFF. The CDR3 DNA reads TGTGCCAGCAGCCAAGTTGTCGGGACAAAACCCAACAATGAGCAGTTCTTC.

This clone has only one observation. The genes are TRBV20-1 and TRBJ1-5; D may be TRBD1 (5 bases). The CDR3 has 16 residues. V lost 3 bases and J 2 bases, leaving 17 bases between the germline ends. In germline, CDR1 is DFQATT, CDR2 SNEGSKA (reference sequence). The CDR3 coding sequence is TGCAGTGCTAGTCACGCAGGGTTTGACGGCAATCAGCCCCAGCATTTT. Amino acid sequence: CSASHAGFDGNQPQHF.

The J gene is TRBJ2-4, the V gene TRBV4-3; possible D gene TRBD2, 7 bases. CDR1 is LGHNA and CDR2 is YSLEER in the germline V gene. CDR3 length: 16 amino acids. V was shortened by 0 bases and J by 7 bases, with 16 bases between the two germline ends. CDR3 in amino acids: CASSQERGGGGNIQYF. The CDR3 bases are TGCGCCAGCAGCCAAGAAAGGGGGGGAGGCGGGAACATTCAGTACTTC.